What follows is one T cell receptor (beta chain) and its context. Antigen specificity is unknown. This sample is drawn from a study of T cells in Graves' hyperthyroidism and ophthalmopathy. General observations from the study: Classification by a 13 V-J model distinguished ophthalmopathy from stable hyperthyroidism.

The CDR3 runs 16 residues. Germline V lookup: CDR1 MNHNS, CDR2 SASEGT. Trimming shortened V by 5 bases and J by 0 bases, and 15 bases separated the two germline ends. RNA transcripts yielded amplified TCR beta CDR3 regions. Carried out on the TCR CDR3, a first-round RT-PCR used the HTBI primer set. TCRdb itself ran the multiplex PCR reads through MiXCR, one entry per CDR3 protein. This sample carries more than 300,000 distinct CDR3 sequences, approximately 14% of them seen once, and the ten largest clones take 20% to 25%. V gene TRBV6-1 combines with J gene TRBJ2-3; D not certain. This sequence originates from a woman between 25 and 40 years old with Graves' hyperthyroidism. Sequences were obtained from blood. The CDR3 protein is CASSRTGGSSTDTQYF. In DNA, the CDR3 is TGTGCCAGCAGTCGTACTGGCGGAAGTAGCACAGATACGCAGTATTTT.